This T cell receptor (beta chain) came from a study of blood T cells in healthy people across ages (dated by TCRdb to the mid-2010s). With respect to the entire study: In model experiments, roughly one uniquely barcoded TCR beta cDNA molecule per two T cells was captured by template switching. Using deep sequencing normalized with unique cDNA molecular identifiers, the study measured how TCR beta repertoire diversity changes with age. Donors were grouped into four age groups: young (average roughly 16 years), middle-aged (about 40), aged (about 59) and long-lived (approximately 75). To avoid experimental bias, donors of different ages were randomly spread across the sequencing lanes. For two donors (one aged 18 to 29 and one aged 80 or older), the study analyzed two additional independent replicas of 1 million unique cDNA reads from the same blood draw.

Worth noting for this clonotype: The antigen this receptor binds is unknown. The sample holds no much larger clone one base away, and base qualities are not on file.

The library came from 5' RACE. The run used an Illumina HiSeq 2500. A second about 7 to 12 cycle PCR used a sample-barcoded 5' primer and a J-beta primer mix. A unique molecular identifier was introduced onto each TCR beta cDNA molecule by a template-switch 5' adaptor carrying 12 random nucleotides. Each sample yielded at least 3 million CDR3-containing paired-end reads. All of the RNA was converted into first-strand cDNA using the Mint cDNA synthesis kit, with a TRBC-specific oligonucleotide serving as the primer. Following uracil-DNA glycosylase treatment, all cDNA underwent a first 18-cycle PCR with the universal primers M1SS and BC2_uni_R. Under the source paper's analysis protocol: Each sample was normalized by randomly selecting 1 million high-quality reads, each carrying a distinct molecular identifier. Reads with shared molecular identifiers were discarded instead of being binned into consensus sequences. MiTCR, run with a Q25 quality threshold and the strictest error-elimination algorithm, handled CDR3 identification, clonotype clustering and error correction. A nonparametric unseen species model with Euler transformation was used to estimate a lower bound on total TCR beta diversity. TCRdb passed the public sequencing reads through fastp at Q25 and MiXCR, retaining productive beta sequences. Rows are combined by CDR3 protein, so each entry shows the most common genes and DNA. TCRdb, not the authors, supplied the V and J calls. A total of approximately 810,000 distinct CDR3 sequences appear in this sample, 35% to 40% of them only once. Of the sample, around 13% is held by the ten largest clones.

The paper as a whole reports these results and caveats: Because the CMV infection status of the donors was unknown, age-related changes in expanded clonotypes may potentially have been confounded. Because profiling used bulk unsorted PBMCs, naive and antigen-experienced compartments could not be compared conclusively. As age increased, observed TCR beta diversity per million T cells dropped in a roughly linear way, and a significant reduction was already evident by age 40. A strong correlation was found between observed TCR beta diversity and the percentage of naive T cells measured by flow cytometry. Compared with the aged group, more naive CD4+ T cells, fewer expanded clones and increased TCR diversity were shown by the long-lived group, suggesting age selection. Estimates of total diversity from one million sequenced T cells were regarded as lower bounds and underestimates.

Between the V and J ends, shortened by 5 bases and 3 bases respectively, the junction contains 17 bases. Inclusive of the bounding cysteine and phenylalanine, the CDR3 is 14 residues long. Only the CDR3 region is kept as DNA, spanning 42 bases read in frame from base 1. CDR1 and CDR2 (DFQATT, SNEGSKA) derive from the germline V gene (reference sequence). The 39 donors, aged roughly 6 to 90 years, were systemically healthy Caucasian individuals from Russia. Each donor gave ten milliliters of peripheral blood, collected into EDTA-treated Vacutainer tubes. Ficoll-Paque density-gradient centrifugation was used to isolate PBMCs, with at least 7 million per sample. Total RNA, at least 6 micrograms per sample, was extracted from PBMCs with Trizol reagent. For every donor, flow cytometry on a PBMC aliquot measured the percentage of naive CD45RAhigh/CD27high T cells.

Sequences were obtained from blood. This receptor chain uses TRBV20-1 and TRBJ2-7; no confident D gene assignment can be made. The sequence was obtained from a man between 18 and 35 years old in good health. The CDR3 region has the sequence CSAAGQYPNYEQYF. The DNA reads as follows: TGCAGTGCTGCCGGTCAATATCCCAACTACGAGCAGTACTTC.